This record looks at one TCR beta chain sequence and its context. What it binds is unknown. Using immunoSEQ multiplex PCR, the repertoire was profiled, and TCRdb retains in-frame clones only, with some absent. The sample has approximately 80,000 clones, 70% to 90% seen once. These data belong to a study of a mutant IDH1 vaccine in newly diagnosed glioma. Across the whole study: Investigators started vaccination 4-6 weeks after radiotherapy alone, or with temozolomide cycles. Beforehand, treatment had been radiotherapy, temozolomide, or both; the majority received both. At week 47 came visit V13, while visit V12 had come at week 35.

Stated time point: week 47, end of study. Each vaccine dose was 300 ug of mutant IDH1 20-mer peptide, with topical imiquimod. The sequences come from PBMCs, collected from a glioma patient whose treatment included an IDH1 peptide vaccine. The clonotype originates from a man in his forties with glioma.

The CDR3 nucleotides are TGTGCCAGCAGCCTAGCGGGGGTCTCCACAGATACGCAGTATTTT. It encodes CASSLAGVSTDTQYF. The chain recombines TRBV5-4 with TRBJ2-3, with TRBD2 identical over 10 bases. The J segment lost 2 bases and the V segment lost 4 bases, leaving 4 bases of the junction unmatched. CDR3 length: 15 residues. Per the germline V gene, CDR1 is SGHNT and CDR2 is YYREEE (reference sequence).